The text below deals with one T cell receptor beta chain. The specificity of this receptor is unknown. Base qualities were left out, and no much larger clone turns up one base away. This sample was taken from a study of post-analysis software for immune sequencing data (dated by TCRdb to the mid-2010s). Regarding the complete study: Relapsing-remitting, secondary progressive and progressive-relapsing multiple sclerosis were recorded as disease courses, and subtype annotation was lacking for some patients. Patient repertoires were compared against over ten previously published healthy control repertoires from donors aged roughly 6 to 26 years. A subset of samples was prepared in parallel using single-end sample barcoding, then pooled and co-amplified after Illumina adapter ligation.

Libraries came from PCR. The sequencer was an Illumina HiSeq 2500. To reduce PCR and sequencing biases, unique molecular identifiers were built into the TCR beta cDNA libraries. Every 1 to 10 million input T cells yielded roughly 0.5 million cDNA molecules, meaning each molecule approximated one T cell. The patient libraries were prepared and sequenced with the same protocol used for the earlier healthy control dataset. Samples belonging to the same batch were prepared together, multiplexed and sequenced on a shared HiSeq lane. The original pipeline was this. MIGEC handled the raw barcoded reads, throwing out single-read molecular identifier groups before consensus assembly and CDR3 extraction. Clonotype tables were post-analysed with VDJtools, normalizing diversity by down-sampling all datasets to the smallest sample size. Repertoire overlap clustering matched CDR3 amino acid but not nucleotide sequences to correct batch-related cross-sample contamination. The public reads were reprocessed in TCRdb via fastp at Q25 and MiXCR, keeping in-frame beta chains. Entries that share a CDR3 protein sequence are merged under the most common genes and DNA. TCRdb's processing, not the authors', yielded these V and J calls. Within this sample are hundreds of thousands of distinct CDR3 sequences, with approximately 39% of them counted one time only. The top ten hold roughly 8.2% of the sample.

TCR beta repertoires were profiled from peripheral blood of 13 young patients with multiple sclerosis to demonstrate the VDJtools post-analysis software. The multiple sclerosis patients were children and adolescents ranging in age from roughly 6 to 16 years. Study-wide findings and limitations: The multiple sclerosis patient group was slightly younger than the control group. Strong co-clustering of samples prepared in the same batch was shown by direct clustering with F measure, prompting a batch-effect correction. Compared with controls, multiple sclerosis patients had significantly lower normalized Chao1 diversity, a finding suggesting substantial peripheral T-cell clonal expansion. Roughly 5 TRBV segments, including TRBV5-6, TRBV5-1 and TRBV20-1, were significantly more frequent in patients than controls.

Clipping removes 3 bases from V and 4 bases from J, with 5 as the unmatched junction base count. The CDR3, from cysteine to phenylalanine, totals 15 residues. The sequence is cut down to CDR3 DNA, 45 bases in frame from base 1. The receptor's source is a girl aged 2-10 years with multiple sclerosis. Sequencing was carried out using blood. This chain joins TRBV12-3 or TRBV12-4 to TRBJ1-5, and TRBD1 aligns with 8 junction nucleotides. The CDR3 loop reads CASSLDREGNQPQHF. The sequenced DNA: TGTGCCAGCAGTTTGGACAGGGAAGGGAATCAGCCCCAGCATTTT.